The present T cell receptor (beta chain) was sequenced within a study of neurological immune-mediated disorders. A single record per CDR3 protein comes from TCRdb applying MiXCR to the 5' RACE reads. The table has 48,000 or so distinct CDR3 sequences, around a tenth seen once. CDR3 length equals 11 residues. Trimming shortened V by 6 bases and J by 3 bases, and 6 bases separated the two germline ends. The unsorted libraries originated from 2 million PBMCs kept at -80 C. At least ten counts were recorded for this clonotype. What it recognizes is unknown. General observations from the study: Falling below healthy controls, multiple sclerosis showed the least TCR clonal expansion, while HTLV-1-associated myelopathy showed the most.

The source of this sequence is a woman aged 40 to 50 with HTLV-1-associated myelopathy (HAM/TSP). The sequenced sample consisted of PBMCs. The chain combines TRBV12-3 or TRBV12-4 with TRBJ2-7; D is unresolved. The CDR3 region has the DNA TGTGCCAGCAGGAGGCACTACGAGCAGTACTTC. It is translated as CASRRHYEQYF.